This section outlines one TCR beta chain sequence together with its context. This sample is drawn from a study of blood T cell repertoires in COVID-19. The V gene end was trimmed by 4 bases and the J gene end by 6 bases; junction bases not matched to a gene: 11. The CDR3 has 16 residues. In germline, CDR1 is MNHNS, CDR2 SASEGT. TCRdb's copy holds only in-frame clones and misses some; the assay was immunoSEQ multiplex PCR. Among more than 55,000 clones listed, roughly 80% were seen once. The sequenced sample consisted of peripheral blood. The gene calls are TRBV6-1 and TRBJ2-1; TRBD2 matches at 8 bases. The receptor was derived from a woman older than 75 with acute or convalescent COVID-19. The CDR3: CASSAQSETSVNEQFF. DNA of the CDR3: TGTGCCAGCAGTGCCCAGTCTGAGACTAGCGTCAATGAGCAGTTCTTC.